What follows describes a single T cell receptor beta chain. The same CDR3 also results from other DNA sequences found in this sample. The record originates from a study of blood T cell repertoires in COVID-19. Overall study: PBMCs, B-cell-depleted T cells, or T cells were the source of the cDNA or gDNA that made up the material.

Clones were read by immunoSEQ multiplex PCR, and TCRdb kept only the in-frame ones, dropping some. The profile shows approximately 200,000 clones, around 80% of them singletons. The CDR3 extends over 14 amino acids. Germline V lookup: CDR1 SGHTA, CDR2 FQGNSA. Between the trimmed V and J ends, which lost 0 bases and 0 bases, there was a span of 6 bases. The sample was peripheral blood. The clonotype was recovered from a woman older than 75 with COVID-19, enrolled during active disease. The chain carries TRBV7-2 and TRBJ2-7; no reliable D call. This CDR3 is CASSLALSSYEQYF. As DNA, the CDR3 is TGTGCCAGCAGCTTAGCCCTAAGCTCCTACGAGCAGTACTTC. Based on the CDR3 plus reference TRBV7-2 and TRBJ2-7, the full variable domain is GAGVSQSPSNKVTEKGKDVELRCDPISGHTALYWYRQSLGQGLEFLIYFQGNSAPDKSGLPSDRFSAERTGGSVSTLTIQRTQQEDSAVYLCASSLALSSYEQYFGPGTRLTVT.